These T cell receptor beta chains were read from a single sample in a study of blood T cell repertoires in COVID-19. Clones were sequenced by immunoSEQ multiplex PCR, and TCRdb holds only the in-frame ones, with some missing. The sample has roughly 250,000 clones, approximately 86% seen once. The sequencing input was peripheral blood. Source of these receptors: a woman younger than 45 with acute or convalescent COVID-19. CDR3s include the opening cysteine and the closing phenylalanine or tryptophan. D genes are given only for firm matches. The listing skips clone size in some rows; elsewhere it reads once, few, many or a size class.

d_call	clone_size	v_call	j_call	cdr3_nt	cdr3_aa
-	-	TRBV29-1	TRBJ2-1	TGCAGCGTTGGGCAGGGGAGGGGGTTCGAGCAGTTCTTC	CSVGQGRGFEQFF
TRBD1	-	TRBV10-3	TRBJ2-1	TGTGCCATCACCCCCGGGGACAGGGGCAACAATGAGCAGTTCTTC	CAITPGDRGNNEQFF
TRBD1	-	TRBV25-1	TRBJ2-1	TGTGCCAGCAGTTCACCGGACAGGGGGCACAATGAGCAGTTCTTC	CASSSPDRGHNEQFF
TRBD1	-	TRBV7-2	TRBJ2-5	TGTGCCAGCAGCTTAGGGGACAGGGGGCTCGGAGAGACCCAGTACTTC	CASSLGDRGLGETQYF
-	-	TRBV5-1	TRBJ1-2	TGCGCCACCATGGGAATAGGGGGCTATGGCTACACCTTC	CATMGIGGYGYTF
-	-	TRBV7-9	TRBJ1-3	TGTGCCAGCAGTAGCGACCGGGGGACTGGAAACACCATATATTTT	CASSSDRGTGNTIYF
TRBD2	-	TRBV27	TRBJ2-1	TGTGCCAGCAGCCCCCTCCGGACTAGAAATGAGCAGTTCTTC	CASSPLRTRNEQFF
-	few	TRBV4-2	TRBJ2-1	TGTGCCAGCAGCATACAGGGCCACAATGAGCAGTTCTTC	CASSIQGHNEQFF
-	-	TRBV11-3	TRBJ2-2	TGTGCCAGCAGCTTCCATAGCGGGGAGCTGTTTTTT	CASSFHSGELFF
-	-	TRBV3-1/TRBV3-2	TRBJ2-7	TGTGCCAGCAGCCTCCCGGGACAAGGAGCCTACGAGCAGTACTTC	CASSLPGQGAYEQYF
TRBD1	-	TRBV30	TRBJ1-2	TGTGCCTGGACCGTAGGGACAGGGGGCAAGTACACCTTC	CAWTVGTGGKYTF
TRBD1	-	TRBV18	TRBJ2-1	TGTGCCAGCTCACCACCGGGACAGGGTAGCAATGAGCAGTTCTTC	CASSPPGQGSNEQFF
TRBD1	-	TRBV4-3	TRBJ2-1	TGCGCCAGCAGCCCTTCGGGACAGCCCTATGAGCAGTTCTTC	CASSPSGQPYEQFF
-	-	TRBV14	TRBJ2-1	TGTGCCAGCAGCCAGACTCTAGCCGGGTCCCCTTACAATGAGCAGTTCTTC	CASSQTLAGSPYNEQFF
-	-	TRBV27	TRBJ1-1	TGTGCCAGCACCAAAAGCGGATGGAACACTGAAGCTTTCTTT	CASTKSGWNTEAFF
TRBD2	-	TRBV19	TRBJ2-7	TGTGCCAGTGGACTAGCGGGAGGCGAGCAGTACTTC	CASGLAGGEQYF
TRBD1	-	TRBV12-5	TRBJ2-1	TGTGCTAGTGGTTTGGGACAGGGGCTGGATGAGCAGTTCTTC	CASGLGQGLDEQFF
-	-	TRBV30	TRBJ1-1	TGTGCCTGGAGGGACAGTGGGAACACTGAAGCTTTCTTT	CAWRDSGNTEAFF
-	-	TRBV25-1	TRBJ1-1	TGTGCCAGCGTTATGGCGGGGGGAGTCCGTGCTTTCTTT	CASVMAGGVRAFF
-	-	TRBV5-1	TRBJ2-3	TGCGCCAGCAGCTTGGCGCACTCCACAGATACGCAGTATTTT	CASSLAHSTDTQYF
-	-	TRBV6-2/TRBV6-3	TRBJ2-1	TGTGCCAGCAGGCCTACTAGACCCTCTTGGGGCAATGAGCAGTTCTTC	CASRPTRPSWGNEQFF
-	-	TRBV9	TRBJ2-1	TGTGCCAGCAGCGTAGCTACAGGGGTAGCGGGGATTACTGGCAATGAGCAGTTCTTC	CASSVATGVAGITGNEQFF
TRBD1	-	TRBV19	TRBJ2-7	TGTGCCAGTAGTCTCCGGACAGGGGCCTACGAGCAGTACTTC	CASSLRTGAYEQYF
TRBD2	-	TRBV7-2	TRBJ2-5	TGTGCCAGCAGCCCCGGACTAGCGGGAGTGGGCGGGGAGACCCAGTACTTC	CASSPGLAGVGGETQYF
-	-	TRBV29-1	TRBJ2-7	TGCAGCGTTGTGGGGACTTCGTCCTACGAGCAGTACTTC	CSVVGTSSYEQYF
TRBD2	-	TRBV9	TRBJ2-5	TGTGCCAGCAGCGCGGGACTAGCGGAAGAGACCCAGTACTTC	CASSAGLAEETQYF
TRBD1	once	TRBV18	TRBJ1-2	TGTGCCAGCTCACCACCGGGACAGGGGAACTATGGCTACACCTTC	CASSPPGQGNYGYTF
TRBD2	-	TRBV4-1	TRBJ2-3	TGCGCCAGCACCCGGCGGCGGGAGTTCACAGATACGCAGTATTTT	CASTRRREFTDTQYF
-	-	TRBV19	TRBJ2-1	TGTGCCAGTAACCCAGGGTGGGATCTCAATGAGCAGTTCTTC	CASNPGWDLNEQFF
TRBD2	-	TRBV7-3	TRBJ2-7	TGTGCCAGCAGCCCCGGCGGGGGATCCTCCTACGAGCAGTACTTC	CASSPGGGSSYEQYF
-	-	TRBV3-1/TRBV3-2	TRBJ2-3	TGTGCCAGCAGCCAGAATGGGGCGCCACAGGAAAAAACAGATACGCAGTATTTT	CASSQNGAPQEKTDTQYF
-	-	TRBV19	TRBJ2-2	TGTGCCAGTCACCGTTCCCCGGACAGTCTAACCGGGGAGCTGTTTTTT	CASHRSPDSLTGELFF
TRBD2	-	TRBV6-4	TRBJ2-2	TGTGCCAGCAGTCGGGAGGGCCCGGACACCGGGGAGCTGTTTTTT	CASSREGPDTGELFF
-	-	TRBV7-2	TRBJ2-1	TGTGCCAGCAGCCTGCAGGGAGGTGACAATGAGCAGTTCTTC	CASSLQGGDNEQFF
-	once	TRBV11-3	TRBJ2-4	TGTGCCAGCAGTAGCGGAGGGGGCGCAGTGGGAAACATTCAGTACTTC	CASSSGGGAVGNIQYF
TRBD2	-	TRBV7-2	TRBJ2-7	TGTGCCAGCAGCCCAGACCTGGGGGGGTACGAGCAGTACTTC	CASSPDLGGYEQYF
-	-	TRBV5-1	TRBJ2-3	TGCGCCAGCCGAAGGTTAGCGGACACAGATACGCAGTATTTT	CASRRLADTDTQYF
TRBD2	-	TRBV4-3	TRBJ2-3	TGCGCCAGCAGCCAAGTACTAGCGGGACAGCCAGATACGCAGTATTTT	CASSQVLAGQPDTQYF
-	-	TRBV29-1	TRBJ2-3	TGCAGCGTTCGCGGGATGGTCACAGATACGCAGTATTTT	CSVRGMVTDTQYF
-	-	TRBV14	TRBJ2-7	TGTGCCAGCAGCCGCAATCCGATTTTAGGGGAACGGGACTTC	CASSRNPILGERDF
-	-	TRBV18	TRBJ2-7	TGTGCCAGCTCACCACTTGGGCAGGGGAATCTCCACGAGCAGTACTTC	CASSPLGQGNLHEQYF
TRBD1	once	TRBV7-6	TRBJ2-1	TGTGCCAGCAGCCCGCTCCCGGCGGACAGGGGATATGAGCAGTTCTTC	CASSPLPADRGYEQFF
-	-	TRBV5-4	TRBJ2-4	TGTGCCAGCAGCTTGGCCTGGCAGTCTAAAAACATTCAGTACTTC	CASSLAWQSKNIQYF
TRBD2	-	TRBV19	TRBJ2-7	TGTGCCAGTAGTACCTCTGGACTAGCGGCAGCCTACGAGCAGTACTTC	CASSTSGLAAAYEQYF
-	once	TRBV2	TRBJ2-3	TGTGCCAGCTTTGTGTTAGTAAGCACAGATACGCAGTATTTT	CASFVLVSTDTQYF